The 30 T cell receptor beta chains reported below all come from one sample, sequenced in a study of T cells in Graves' hyperthyroidism and ophthalmopathy. The investigators amplified TCR beta CDR3 regions from RNA transcripts. Primed by the HTBI set, a first-round RT-PCR was run on the TCR CDR3. In TCRdb, the multiplex PCR reads were re-called with MiXCR into one record per CDR3 protein. The table records 300,000 to 400,000 distinct CDR3 sequences, roughly 18% of them present only once. The sequenced sample consisted of blood. The origin of the receptors is a woman between 50 and 59 years old with Graves' hyperthyroidism.

The chain is built from TRBV6-2 or TRBV6-3 and TRBJ2-2, with D unresolved. Trimming removed 2 bases at V and 7 bases at J, with 8 bases between. Germline values: CDR1 MNHEY, CDR2 SVGEGT. The CDR3 has 13 amino acids. The chain's CDR3 is CASSYPPGGELFF. CDR3 DNA: TGTGCCAGCAGTTACCCCCCGGGCGGGGAGCTGTTTTTT.

This clonotype was recorded a few times. This chain joins TRBV3-1 and TRBJ1-2, with D perhaps TRBD1 (5 bases). V dropped 0 bases and J dropped 8 bases, with 13 bases sitting between them. This CDR3 spans 14 amino acids. CDR1 LGHDT and CDR2 YNNKEL come from the germline V gene (reference sequence). The chain's CDR3 is CASSQDSGAWGYTF. CDR3 bases: TGTGCCAGCAGCCAAGATAGCGGGGCTTGGGGCTACACCTTC.

This clonotype was observed at least ten times. The rearrangement joins TRBV30 to TRBJ1-2; D gene uncertain. V gave up 5 bases and J gave up 2 bases, with 12 bases separating them. The CDR3 runs to 13 residues. Germline CDR1 is GTSNPN and CDR2 is SVGIG (reference sequence). CDR3 bases: TGTGCCTGGGGAACCTCCCTGAACTATGGCTACACCTTC. Its protein product is CAWGTSLNYGYTF.

A few counts support this clonotype. V gene TRBV3-1 combines with J gene TRBJ2-5, with D unclear. Germline CDR1 and CDR2: LGHDT and YNNKEL (reference sequence). The CDR3 totals 12 residues. Trimming shortened V by 1 base and J by 5 bases, and 5 bases separated the two germline ends. CDR3 bases: TGTGCCAGCAGCCAAGTCGCGGAGACCCAGTACTTC. This gives the protein CASSQVAETQYF.

Many counts were recorded for this clonotype. The rearrangement links TRBV28 to TRBJ2-1; 10 bases map to TRBD2. Germline lookup yields CDR1 MDHEN and CDR2 SYDVKM. J lost 7 bases, V lost 1 base, and 13 bases had no gene match. The CDR3 runs to 18 residues. The CDR3 protein is CASSLSLGLAGEGNEQFF. The CDR3 nucleotides are TGTGCCAGCAGTTTATCCCTGGGGCTAGCGGGAGAAGGAAATGAGCAGTTCTTC.

The sample holds many counts of this clonotype. The chain joins TRBV5-1 to TRBJ2-7; 10 nucleotides line up with TRBD1. This CDR3 region has 14 residues. Germline assignment: CDR1 SGHRS and CDR2 YFSETQ. The V gene end was trimmed by 5 bases and the J gene end by 6 bases; junction bases not matched to a gene: 8. The CDR3 DNA reads TGCGCCAGCAGTTCATCCGGGACAGGGGTCGAGCAGTACTTC. Translation gives CASSSSGTGVEQYF.

This clonotype was observed a single time. The junction departs from the called germline gene at one end, perhaps through a read error. DNA of the CDR3: TGTGCCAGCAGTTACTCAGGCACCCTAGGCACTGAAGATTTCTTT. Translated: CASSYSGTLGTEDFF. V is TRBV6-5 and J is TRBJ1-1; D uncertain. Germline V gives CDR1 MNHEY, CDR2 SVGAGI. CDR3 length: 15 residues.

At least ten counts were recorded for this clonotype. V gene TRBV7-3 combines with J gene TRBJ2-1, with TRBD2 identical over 14 bases. The CDR3 consists of 16 residues. The V gene's germline CDR1 is SGHTA and CDR2 FQGTGA. After removal of 5 bases from V and 9 bases from J, the junction contained 9 bases not matched to a gene. The CDR3 here is CASSPGTSGSGSEQFF. CDR3 sequence (DNA): TGTGCCAGCAGCCCAGGGACTAGCGGGAGTGGGAGTGAGCAGTTCTTC. Variable domain in full (rest from reference TRBV7-3 and TRBJ2-1): GAGVSQTPSNKVTEKGKYVELRCDPISGHTALYWYRQSLGQGPEFLIYFQGTGAADDSGLPNDRFFAVRPEGSVSTLKIQRTERGDSAVYLCASSPGTSGSGSEQFFGPGTRLTVL.

A note on this clonotype: A much more abundant neighbour one base away suggests this may be a read error. The chain recombines TRBV2 with TRBJ2-7; weak D call: TRBD1 (6 bases). The germline CDR1 and CDR2 sequences are SNHLY and FYNNEI. Trimming stripped 3 bases from V and 1 base from J, with 13 bases between. The CDR3 spans 15 residues. CDR3 nucleotides: TGTGCCAGCAGTGATGGCAGGGGAAGATCCTACGAGCAGTACTTC. Residues: CASSDGRGRSYEQYF.

As for this clonotype: This may arise from a read error, as a much more abundant clone is one base away. This sequence joins TRBV4-1 and TRBJ1-1; D unresolved. In germline, CDR1 is MGHRA, CDR2 YSYEKL. CDR3 length equals 15 residues. CDR3: CTSSQDSPEATEAFF. CDR3 DNA sequence: TGCACCAGCAGCCAAGATTCCCCGGAAGCCACTGAAGCTTTCTTT.

This clonotype has more than one count but fewer than ten. The chain has TRBV10-3 and TRBJ2-3; 7 bases agree with TRBD1. Germline CDR1 and CDR2: ENHRY and SYGVKD. V trimming: 6 bases; J trimming: 1 base; junction bases outside the gene matches: 4. This CDR3 is 14 amino acids long. The CDR3 sequence: CAIRGTERTDTQYF. CDR3 coding DNA: TGTGCCATCAGGGGGACAGAGCGCACAGATACGCAGTATTTT.

The sample holds one count of this clonotype. The rearrangement links TRBV27 to TRBJ1-3; tentative D call: TRBD1 (5 bases). Germline V lookup: CDR1 MNHEY, CDR2 SMNVEV (reference sequence). V was shortened by 2 bases and J by 0 bases, with 8 bases between the two germline ends. The CDR3 extends over 15 amino acids. This CDR3 is CASSLRGSSGNTIYF. The DNA for the CDR3 is TGTGCCAGCAGTTTACGGGGGTCCTCTGGAAACACCATATATTTT.

This clonotype was observed at least ten times. The CDR3 nucleotides are TGTGCCAGCAGCCTACACCGGGACGTAGGTATGAACACTGAAGCTTTCTTT. It translates to CASSLHRDVGMNTEAFF. The chain couples TRBV7-9 to TRBJ1-1, with TRBD1 as a possible D gene (5 bases). The CDR3 spans 17 residues. V was pared by 5 bases and J by 0 bases, with 19 bases between. Germline loops: CDR1 SEHNR, CDR2 FQNEAQ (reference sequence). The full variable domain, rest sourced from reference TRBV7-9 and TRBJ1-1, is DTGVSQNPRHKITKRGQNVTFRCDPISEHNRLYWYRQTLGQGPEFLTYFQNEAQLEKSRLLSDRFSAERPKGSFSTLEIQRTEQGDSAMYLCASSLHRDVGMNTEAFFGQGTRLTVV.

This rearrangement joins TRBV29-1 to TRBJ2-1; 9 bases line up with TRBD2. Germline V gene lookup returns CDR1 SQVTM and CDR2 ANQGSEA. The CDR3 is made up of 15 amino acids. V trimming: 7 bases; J trimming: 10 bases; junction bases outside the gene matches: 17. Here the CDR3 reads CSGRGGRENLGEQFF. In DNA, the CDR3 is TGCAGCGGGCGAGGCGGGAGGGAGAACCTCGGAGAGCAGTTCTTC.

Only a few counts were recorded for this clonotype. The genes are TRBV19 and TRBJ2-5; 13 nucleotides line up with TRBD2. This CDR3 region has 17 residues. The germline V gene encodes CDR1 LNHDA and CDR2 SQIVND (reference sequence). V gave up 4 bases and J gave up 4 bases; unmatched junction bases: 9. The CDR3 loop reads CASSTGTSGIPSETQYF. Here the CDR3 DNA reads TGTGCCAGTAGTACCGGGACTAGCGGGATTCCATCAGAGACCCAGTACTTC. Full variable domain (missing parts from reference TRBV19 and TRBJ2-5): DGGITQSPKYLFRKEGQNVTLSCEQNLNHDAMYWYRQDPGQGLRLIYYSQIVNDFQKGDIAEGYSVSREKKESFPLTVTSAQKNPTAFYLCASSTGTSGIPSETQYFGPGTRLLVL.

The genes are TRBV28 and TRBJ2-7, with 13 bases fitting TRBD2. Germline CDR1 is MDHEN and CDR2 is SYDVKM. J gave up 3 bases and V 6 bases, and 5 bases lay outside the gene matches. CDR3 length: 15 amino acids. The CDR3 nucleotides read TGTGCCAGCAGCACGGGGACTAGCGGGGTCTACGAGCAGTACGTC. It translates to CASSTGTSGVYEQYV.

This clonotype was found a few times. The CDR3 region has the DNA TGCGCCAGCAGCGCTTTGAGCTCCTACAATGAGCAGTTCTTC. It translates to CASSALSSYNEQFF. The rearrangement joins TRBV5-1 to TRBJ2-1, with D hard to call. This CDR3 is built from 14 residues. Germline V lookup: CDR1 SGHRS, CDR2 YFSETQ. Trimming shortened V by 4 bases and J by 0 bases, and 8 bases separated the two germline ends.

This clonotype was found many times. This sequence joins TRBV5-8 and TRBJ2-1, with D possibly TRBD2 on 7 matching bases. The V gene's germline CDR1 is SGHTS and CDR2 YDEGEE. The CDR3 is 18 residues long. The V end was cut by 3 bases, the J end by 8 bases, with 27 bases between. CDR3 coding DNA: TGTGCCAGCAGCTCAACGGGGGCAATCGGGAGGAGGGAGGATGAGCAGTTCTTC. Translating it yields CASSSTGAIGRREDEQFF.

The genes are TRBV6-2 or TRBV6-3 and TRBJ1-1, with 9 bases matching TRBD1. The CDR3 is 15 residues long. Germline V gives CDR1 MNHEY, CDR2 SVGEGT. J lost 10 bases, V lost 5 bases, and 14 bases had no gene match. The CDR3 DNA reads as TGTGCCAGCAGTCCGCGGGGACAGGGCGCCTTCCTAGCTTTCTTT. This encodes CASSPRGQGAFLAFF.

This clonotype was recorded at least ten times. The chain couples TRBV18 to TRBJ2-1, with D maybe TRBD1 (6 bases). Germline-derived CDR1 and CDR2 are KGHSH and LQKENI. V gave up 3 bases and J gave up 2 bases, with 11 bases separating them. There are 15 residues in the CDR3. CDR3 loop: CASSPGQGTYNEQFF. CDR3 bases: TGTGCCAGCTCACCGGGGCAGGGGACCTACAATGAGCAGTTCTTC.

This chain connects TRBV7-2 to TRBJ1-6; the D is unclear. Germline CDR1 SGHTA, CDR2 FQGNSA. The V end was cut by 5 bases, the J end by 7 bases, with 15 bases between. The CDR3 is made up of 15 amino acids. As DNA, the CDR3 is TGTGCCAGCAGCCTTTCCGGGGTCCCCAATTCACCCCTCCACTTT. Amino acids: CASSLSGVPNSPLHF.

This clonotype was counted at least ten times. V gene TRBV12-3 or TRBV12-4 combines with J gene TRBJ2-5; D not resolved. V shed 8 bases and J shed 0 bases, with 10 bases lying between them. The CDR3 contains 13 residues. The CDR3, as DNA: TGTGCCAGCGGCAAAACTAACCAAGAGACCCAGTACTTC. Encoded protein: CASGKTNQETQYF.

V and J are TRBV3-1 and TRBJ2-5; tentative D call: TRBD1 (5 bases). The CDR3 sequence is 14 residues long. CDR1 is LGHDT and CDR2 is YNNKEL in the germline V gene (reference sequence). Trimming took off 4 bases at V and 2 bases at J, with 11 bases between the two ends. DNA of the CDR3: TGTGCCAGCAGCCCTGCAGGGTCTCAAGAGACCCAGTACTTC. It specifies CASSPAGSQETQYF.

The V call is TRBV6-2 or TRBV6-3, the J call TRBJ2-7; 8 nucleotides agree with TRBD1. Trimming took 8 bases from V and 5 from J; bases not matched to a gene: 8. The CDR3 contains 13 residues. Germline CDR1 and CDR2: MNHEY and SVGEGT. In DNA, the CDR3 is TGTGCCAGCCGGGACAGGAATATCCACGAGCAGTACTTC. Protein: CASRDRNIHEQYF.

Many counts were recorded for this clonotype. V is TRBV2 and J is TRBJ2-1, with D uncertain. V dropped 7 bases and J dropped 0 bases, with 10 bases sitting between them. There are 14 residues in the CDR3. Germline V gives CDR1 SNHLY, CDR2 FYNNEI. This CDR3 is CASIPLSSYNEQFF. CDR3 in DNA: TGTGCCAGCATTCCTCTGAGCTCCTACAATGAGCAGTTCTTC.

The gene calls are TRBV29-1 and TRBJ2-1; 8 bases match TRBD2. Losses at the gene ends were 1 base for V and 0 bases for J; bases not matched to a gene: 5. CDR3 size: 16 residues. Germline V gene lookup returns CDR1 SQVTM and CDR2 ANQGSEA. CDR3 sequence: CSVEASGLVSYNEQFF. CDR3 coding DNA: TGCAGCGTTGAAGCTAGCGGGCTCGTCTCCTACAATGAGCAGTTCTTC.

This clonotype was seen a handful of times. The V gene is TRBV29-1, the J gene TRBJ1-1; D call uncertain. Per germline, CDR1 SQVTM and CDR2 ANQGSEA. Trimming cost V 4 bases and J 0 bases, with 12 bases left between them. The length of the CDR3 is 14 residues. In DNA, the CDR3 is TGCAGCGTTGCGGGCTTTCAAGTGAACACTGAAGCTTTCTTT. Its translation: CSVAGFQVNTEAFF.

This clonotype was seen more than once but under ten times. This chain uses TRBV11-1 with TRBJ2-2; tentative D call: TRBD1 (6 bases). The CDR3 consists of 15 residues. V was clipped by 4 bases and J by 1 base, with 10 bases between them. From germline, CDR1 is SGHAT and CDR2 FQDESV (reference sequence). CDR3 in DNA: TGTGCCAGCAGCTCAAGACAGGTGAACACCGGGGAGCTGTTTTTT. It is translated as CASSSRQVNTGELFF.

This clonotype came up many times. This chain links TRBV5-4 with TRBJ2-1, with TRBD1 as a possible D gene (6 bases). The CDR3 is 13 residues long. Between the trimmed V and J ends, which lost 4 bases and 4 bases, there was a span of 9 bases. Germline lookup yields CDR1 SGHNT and CDR2 YYREEE (reference sequence). The CDR3 region has the DNA TGTGCCAGCAGCGCTGGACAGTACAATGAGCAGTTCTTC. As protein: CASSAGQYNEQFF.

At least ten counts were recorded for this clonotype. The rearrangement links TRBV6-1 to TRBJ1-2; TRBD1 aligns across 9 bases. Germline V gene data show CDR1 as MNHNS and CDR2 as SASEGT. This CDR3 contains 13 residues. The V and J ends lost 6 bases and 8 bases, in that order; junction bases with no gene match: 7. In DNA form, the CDR3 reads TGTGCCAGCAGGGAATTACAGGGGGCGGGCTACACCTTC. It yields the protein CASRELQGAGYTF.